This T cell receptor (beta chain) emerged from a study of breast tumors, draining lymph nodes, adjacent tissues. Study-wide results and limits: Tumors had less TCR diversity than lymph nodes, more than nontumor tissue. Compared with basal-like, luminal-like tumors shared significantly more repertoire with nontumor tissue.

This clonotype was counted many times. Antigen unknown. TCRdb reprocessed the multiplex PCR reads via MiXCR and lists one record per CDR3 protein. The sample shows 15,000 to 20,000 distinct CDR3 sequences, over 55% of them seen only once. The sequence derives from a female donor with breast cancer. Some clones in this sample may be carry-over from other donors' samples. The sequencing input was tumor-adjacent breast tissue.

The CDR3 DNA follows: TGCAGTGCTAGGAAAGTCAGGGGGCTCGATGAGCAGTTCTTC. This translates into CSARKVRGLDEQFF. The chain carries TRBV20-1 and TRBJ2-1, with 8 bases matching TRBD1. Germline V gives CDR1 DFQATT, CDR2 SNEGSKA (reference sequence). The CDR3 consists of 14 residues. V shed 3 bases and J 8 bases; nucleotides not matched to a gene: 9.